What follows are 27 T cell receptor beta chains derived from one specimen sequenced in a study of CD8 T cells in Susac syndrome. Reverse transcription of 0.5 to 1 ug RNA was performed with random hexamers. TCRdb analysed the immunoSEQ multiplex PCR reads with MiXCR anew, one entry per CDR3 protein. Here the sample spans fewer than 350,000 distinct CDR3 sequences, over 75% being singletons. Sequencing was performed on CD8+ T cells from PBMCs. These receptors all come from a human donor with multiple sclerosis.

This chain connects TRBV6-6 to TRBJ2-6; no definite D call. Trimming removed 7 bases from V and 1 base from J, with 11 bases in between. CDR3 length equals 15 residues. Germline loops: CDR1 MNHNY, CDR2 SVGAGI (reference sequence). The CDR3 sequence is CASISVGSGANVLTF. CDR3 coding DNA: TGTGCCAGCATAAGTGTAGGGTCTGGGGCCAACGTCCTGACTTTC.

The V call is TRBV5-1, the J call TRBJ1-2; D not certain. Trimming took 3 bases from V and 0 from J, leaving 18 bases between them. The V gene's germline CDR1 is SGHRS and CDR2 YFSETQ. The CDR3 is 17 amino acids. CDR3 region: CASSSGVDYRSNYGYTF. CDR3 in DNA: TGCGCCAGCAGCTCGGGTGTGGACTATCGGTCTAACTATGGCTACACCTTC. Complete variable domain (other parts from reference TRBV5-1 and TRBJ1-2): KAGVTQTPRYLIKTRGQQVTLSCSPISGHRSVSWYQQTPGQGLQFLFEYFSETQRNKGNFPGRFSGRQFSNSRSEMNVSTLELGDSALYLCASSSGVDYRSNYGYTFGSGTRLTVV.

This chain uses TRBV12-3 or TRBV12-4 with TRBJ2-2, with no clear D. This CDR3 spans 17 amino acids. V was cut by 6 bases and J by 1 base, with 18 bases left in between. The DNA of the CDR3 is TGTGCCAGCAGACAACCTCTCCTCGGAAGGAACACCGGGGAGCTGTTTTTT. Encoded protein: CASRQPLLGRNTGELFF.

The chain joins TRBV3-1 to TRBJ2-2; D perhaps matches TRBD2 (5 bases). This CDR3 contains 17 residues. The V end lost 0 bases, the J end lost 1 base, and 12 bases lay between the germline ends. Germline CDR1 LGHDT, CDR2 YNNKEL (reference sequence). The CDR3 region has the DNA TGTGCCAGCAGCCAAGATGTAGCGAGCGAGAACACCGGGGAGCTGTTTTTT. It is translated as CASSQDVASENTGELFF.

The rearrangement joins TRBV30 to TRBJ2-5; no firm D call. Per germline, CDR1 GTSNPN and CDR2 SVGIG (reference sequence). V was pared by 0 bases and J by 10 bases, with 9 bases between. This CDR3 is built from 11 residues. This CDR3 is CAWSVVSHQYF. CDR3 nucleotide sequence: TGTGCCTGGAGTGTAGTAAGTCACCAGTACTTC.

The chain employs TRBV18 and TRBJ2-7, with TRBD1 matching 8 bases. Trimming removed 3 bases from V and 2 bases from J; junction bases left unmatched: 3. CDR1 is KGHSH and CDR2 is LQKENI in the germline V gene. CDR3 length: 14 residues. The CDR3 here is CASSPTGDTYEQYF. In DNA, the CDR3 is TGTGCCAGCTCACCGACAGGGGACACCTACGAGCAGTACTTC.

The chain has TRBV11-3 and TRBJ2-1; the D call may be TRBD1 or TRBD2 (5 bases each). Trimming left V 1 base short and J 0 bases short, with 19 bases between. Germline loops: CDR1 SGHNT, CDR2 YENEEA. The CDR3 is made up of 19 amino acids. DNA of the CDR3: TGTGCCAGCAGCTTAGGTTTCCTTGGGACGGAGAGCTCCTACAATGAGCAGTTCTTC. Its protein product is CASSLGFLGTESSYNEQFF. The variable domain in full, with the rest retrieved from reference TRBV11-3 and TRBJ2-1, is EAGVVQSPRYKIIEKKQPVAFWCNPISGHNTLYWYLQNLGQGPELLIRYENEEAVDDSQLPKDRFSAERLKGVDSTLKIQPAELGDSAVYLCASSLGFLGTESSYNEQFFGPGTRLTVL.

The chain's CDR3 is CATSERLLSASTDTQYF. DNA for the CDR3: TGTGCCACCAGTGAGCGATTACTCTCCGCTAGCACAGATACGCAGTATTTT. The chain uses TRBV24-1 and TRBJ2-3; D not resolved. V was trimmed by 4 bases and J by 0 bases, leaving 16 bases between them. Germline values: CDR1 KGHDR, CDR2 SFDVKD. The CDR3 contains 17 residues.

The chain carries TRBV28 and TRBJ1-2; 9 bases fit TRBD1. The CDR3 is made up of 16 amino acids. J lost 4 bases, V lost 2 bases, and 8 bases had no gene match. Germline CDR1 and CDR2: MDHEN and SYDVKM. CDR3 protein: CASSLKDRGPIYGYTF. In DNA, the CDR3 is TGTGCCAGCAGTTTAAAGGACAGGGGCCCCATCTATGGCTACACCTTC.

The genes are TRBV28 and TRBJ2-5, with D possibly matching TRBD2 (5 bases). There are 10 residues in the CDR3. The V end lost 3 bases, the J end lost 14 bases, and 10 bases lay between the germline ends. Germline lookup yields CDR1 MDHEN and CDR2 SYDVKM. The CDR3 region is CASSFDGLYF. In DNA form, the CDR3 reads TGTGCCAGCAGTTTCGACGGACTCTACTTC.

The rearrangement joins TRBV7-8 to TRBJ1-1; a possible D gene is TRBD1 (5 bases). Germline CDR1 and CDR2: SGHVS and FQNEAQ. V lost 5 bases and J lost 3, with 19 bases in between. CDR3 length: 16 residues. CDR3 residues: CASSRALGRRDTEAFF. As DNA, the CDR3 is TGTGCCAGCAGCCGAGCCCTGGGACGAAGGGACACTGAAGCTTTCTTT. The full variable domain, with the rest looked up from reference TRBV7-8 and TRBJ1-1, is GAGVSQSPRYKVAKRGQDVALRCDPISGHVSLFWYQQALGQGPEFLTYFQNEAQLDKSGLPSDRFFAERPEGSVSTLKIQRTQQEDSAVYLCASSRALGRRDTEAFFGQGTRLTVV.

The chain links TRBV2 to TRBJ2-2; no clear D gene. The germline V and J ends were trimmed by 5 bases and 0 bases, with 19 bases remaining between them. This CDR3 comprises 18 residues. Germline V CDR1 and CDR2: SNHLY, FYNNEI. This chain's CDR3 is CASSWSGRMPPNTGELFF. Written as DNA, the CDR3 is TGTGCCAGCAGTTGGTCCGGACGGATGCCCCCGAACACCGGGGAGCTGTTTTTT.

This sequence joins TRBV24-1 and TRBJ2-3, with 12 nucleotides matching TRBD2. Germline assignment: CDR1 KGHDR and CDR2 SFDVKD. The CDR3 is 17 residues long. V lost 4 bases and J lost 0; bases outside the gene matches: 4. The CDR3 loop reads CATSELGTSGSTDTQYF. CDR3 nucleotide sequence: TGTGCCACCAGTGAGCTTGGGACTAGCGGGAGCACAGATACGCAGTATTTT.

The chain has TRBV10-3 and TRBJ1-2, with 7 nucleotides matching TRBD1. Germline V gives CDR1 ENHRY, CDR2 SYGVKD. The CDR3 consists of 14 residues. Trimming cost V 3 bases and J 5 bases; bases outside gene matches: 6. CDR3 in DNA: TGTGCCATCAGTGATTTAGGGGGCGATTATGGCTACACCTTC. Protein product: CAISDLGGDYGYTF.

The rearrangement links TRBV7-9 to TRBJ2-1; 7 bases line up with TRBD2. Germline lookup yields CDR1 SEHNR and CDR2 FQNEAQ (reference sequence). The CDR3 is 16 residues long. The V and J ends lost 0 bases and 8 bases, in that order; junction bases with no gene match: 10. This chain's CDR3 is CASSLAMWEGLHEQFF. As DNA, the CDR3 is TGTGCCAGCAGCTTAGCGATGTGGGAGGGCCTCCATGAGCAGTTCTTC.

The chain couples TRBV6-6 to TRBJ2-1; weak D call: TRBD1 (6 bases). Looked up from germline, CDR1 is MNHNY and CDR2 is SVGAGI (reference sequence). There are 11 residues in the CDR3. Deletions cut 6 bases from V and 9 bases from J, with 9 bases between. As DNA, the CDR3 is TGTGCCAGCAGGCAGGGGAGTGAGCAGTTCTTC. Encoded protein: CASRQGSEQFF.

This clonotype was detected only once. The genes are TRBV20-1 and TRBJ1-1, with unresolved D. CDR3 length: 16 amino acids. The V and J ends lost 0 bases and 0 bases respectively, with 14 bases between them. CDR1 DFQATT and CDR2 SNEGSKA come from the germline V gene (reference sequence). Here the CDR3 reads CSARDVAVPMNTEAFF. The CDR3 DNA reads TGCAGTGCTAGAGATGTGGCAGTTCCTATGAACACTGAAGCTTTCTTT.

The chain couples TRBV27 to TRBJ2-3; D unclear. CDR3 length: 15 amino acids. V gave up 2 bases and J gave up 8 bases, with 17 bases separating them. Germline CDR1 is MNHEY and CDR2 is SMNVEV (reference sequence). The CDR3 reads CASSLGRNPQATQYF. In DNA form, the CDR3 reads TGTGCCAGCAGTTTAGGGCGGAACCCCCAAGCTACGCAGTATTTT.

The V call is TRBV7-6, the J call TRBJ2-1; D ambiguous. Trimming cost V 5 bases and J 8 bases, with 16 bases left between them. The germline V gene has CDR1 SGHVS and CDR2 FNYEAQ. This CDR3 comprises 14 residues. Here the CDR3 reads CASSPNPEVHEQFF. The CDR3 DNA reads as TGTGCCAGCAGCCCAAACCCAGAGGTTCATGAGCAGTTCTTC.

CDR3 residues: CASSSALAKNIQYF. The CDR3 nucleotides are TGTGCCAGCAGTTCGGCCCTAGCCAAAAACATTCAGTACTTC. This chain joins TRBV2 and TRBJ2-4; the D is unclear. This CDR3 is built from 14 residues. V dropped 5 bases and J dropped 0 bases, with 8 bases sitting between them. Germline V gene lookup returns CDR1 SNHLY and CDR2 FYNNEI.

The chain has TRBV7-8 and TRBJ1-1; TRBD1 is a possible D gene (6 bases). The CDR3 is 14 amino acids. Germline V CDR1 and CDR2: SGHVS, FQNEAQ. The V gene lost 6 bases and the J gene lost 5 bases, with 16 bases spanning the gap. DNA of the CDR3: TGTGCCAGCAGTTCGGGGGGGGCAAGAACTGAAGCTTTCTTT. Its translation is CASSSGGARTEAFF. The entire variable domain, with the rest obtained from reference TRBV7-8 and TRBJ1-1, is as follows: GAGVSQSPRYKVAKRGQDVALRCDPISGHVSLFWYQQALGQGPEFLTYFQNEAQLDKSGLPSDRFFAERPEGSVSTLKIQRTQQEDSAVYLCASSSGGARTEAFFGQGTRLTVV.

V is TRBV4-3 and J is TRBJ2-7; D gene ambiguous. The CDR3 has 15 residues. The germline V gene encodes CDR1 LGHNA and CDR2 YSLEER. Trimming pared 0 bases from V and 0 bases from J, leaving 9 bases between. The CDR3 sequence: CASSQDSAHSYEQYF. The DNA for the CDR3 is TGCGCCAGCAGCCAAGATTCAGCGCACTCCTACGAGCAGTACTTC.

The chain has TRBV23-1 and TRBJ2-2, with no clear D. TRBV23-1 is placed among ORFs of uncertain function. V was pared by 0 bases and J by 1 base, with 9 bases between. The CDR3 totals 16 residues. In DNA form, the CDR3 reads TGCGCCAGCAGTCAATCGGCCACTATGAACACCGGGGAGCTGTTTTTT. Encoded protein: CASSQSATMNTGELFF.

V is TRBV5-5 and J is TRBJ2-2, with a possible D match to TRBD1 (6 bases). The V end lost 0 bases, the J end lost 1 base, and 10 bases lay between the germline ends. The CDR3 has 16 residues. Germline CDR1 reads SGHKS; CDR2 reads YYEKEE (reference sequence). The CDR3 DNA is TGTGCCAGCAGCTTGGGGCCGGACAGGAACACCGGGGAGCTGTTTTTT. This encodes CASSLGPDRNTGELFF.

The CDR3 is CSARDLTGTENIQYF. In nucleotides, the CDR3 is TGCAGTGCTAGAGACTTGACAGGGACGGAAAACATTCAGTACTTC. This sequence joins TRBV20-1 and TRBJ2-4, with 7 nucleotides matching TRBD1. The CDR3 runs to 15 residues. With 0 bases clipped from V and 5 bases from J, the junction kept 7 bases outside the gene matches. Germline V gene lookup returns CDR1 DFQATT and CDR2 SNEGSKA (reference sequence).

Written as DNA, the CDR3 is TGTGCCAGCAGCTTATGGGCGACAGGGGGAAACACCATATATTTT. Residues: CASSLWATGGNTIYF. This chain connects TRBV7-6 to TRBJ1-3, with 7 nucleotides matching TRBD1. Unmatched junction bases numbered 5, after V lost 2 bases and J lost 4 bases. The CDR3 length is 15 residues. Per the germline V gene, CDR1 is SGHVS and CDR2 is FNYEAQ.

This clonotype has only a few counts. The rearrangement joins TRBV3-1 to TRBJ2-5; D gene unclear. This CDR3 comprises 13 residues. Trimming removed 1 base at V and 5 bases at J, with 8 bases between. Germline lookup yields CDR1 LGHDT and CDR2 YNNKEL (reference sequence). CDR3 loop: CASSQVSEETQYF. In DNA, the CDR3 is TGTGCCAGCAGCCAAGTCAGCGAGGAGACCCAGTACTTC.